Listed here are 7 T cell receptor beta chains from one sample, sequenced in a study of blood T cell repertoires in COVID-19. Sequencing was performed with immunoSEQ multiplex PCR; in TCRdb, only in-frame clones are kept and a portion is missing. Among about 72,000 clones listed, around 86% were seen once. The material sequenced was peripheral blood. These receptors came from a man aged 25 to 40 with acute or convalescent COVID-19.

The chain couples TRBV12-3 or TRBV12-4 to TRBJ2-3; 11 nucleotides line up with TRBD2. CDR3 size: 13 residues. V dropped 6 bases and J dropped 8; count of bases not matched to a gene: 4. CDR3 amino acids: CASSGTSGFTQYF. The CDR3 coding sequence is TGTGCCAGCAGCGGGACTAGCGGTTTTACGCAGTATTTT.

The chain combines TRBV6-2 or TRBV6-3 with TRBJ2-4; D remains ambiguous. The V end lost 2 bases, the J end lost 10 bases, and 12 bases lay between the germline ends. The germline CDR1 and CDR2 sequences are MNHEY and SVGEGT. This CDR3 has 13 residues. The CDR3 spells CASSYGEVLIQYF. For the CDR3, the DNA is TGTGCCAGCAGTTACGGAGAAGTGTTAATTCAGTACTTC.

The CDR3 region has the DNA TGTGCCAGCAGCTTAACTGACTACGAGCAGTACTTC. It is translated as CASSLTDYEQYF. The chain combines TRBV7-8 with TRBJ2-7; D remains unclear. V dropped 2 bases and J dropped 3 bases, with 5 bases sitting between them. Per the germline V gene, CDR1 is SGHVS and CDR2 is FQNEAQ. This CDR3 spans 12 amino acids.

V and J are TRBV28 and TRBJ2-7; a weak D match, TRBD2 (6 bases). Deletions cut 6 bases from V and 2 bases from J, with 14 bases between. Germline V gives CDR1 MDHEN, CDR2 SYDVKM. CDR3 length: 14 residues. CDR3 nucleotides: TGTGCCAGCAGCGATAGCGGTACTACCTACGAGCAGTACTTC. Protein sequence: CASSDSGTTYEQYF.

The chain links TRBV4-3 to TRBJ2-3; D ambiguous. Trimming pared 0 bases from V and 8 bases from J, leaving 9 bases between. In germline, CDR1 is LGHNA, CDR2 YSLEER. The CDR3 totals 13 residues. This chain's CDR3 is CASSQDLPGTQYF. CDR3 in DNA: TGCGCCAGCAGCCAAGATCTTCCCGGTACGCAGTATTTT.

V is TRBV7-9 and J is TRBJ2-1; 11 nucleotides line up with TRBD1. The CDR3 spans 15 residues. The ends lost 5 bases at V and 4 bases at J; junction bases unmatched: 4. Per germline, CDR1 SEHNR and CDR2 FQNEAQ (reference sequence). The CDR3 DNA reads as TGTGCCAGCAGCCGGGGACAGGGGGTTTACAATGAGCAGTTCTTC. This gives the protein CASSRGQGVYNEQFF.

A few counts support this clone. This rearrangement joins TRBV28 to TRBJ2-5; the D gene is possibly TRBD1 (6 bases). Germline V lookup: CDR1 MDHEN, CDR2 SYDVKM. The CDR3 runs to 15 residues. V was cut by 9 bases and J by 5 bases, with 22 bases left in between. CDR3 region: CARPPRGWVRETQYF. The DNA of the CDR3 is TGTGCCAGGCCCCCCAGGGGCTGGGTTCGTGAGACCCAGTACTTC.